The source of this T cell receptor beta chain is a study of radiation and T cells in renal cell carcinoma. CDR3 length: 13 amino acids. Trimming cost V 4 bases and J 3 bases, with 8 bases left between them. From germline, CDR1 is SGHRS and CDR2 YFSETQ. Here immunoSEQ multiplex PCR was the method, and the copy in TCRdb shows in-frame clones only, minus some. The data contain 120,000 to 150,000 clones, approximately 87% of them singletons. The time point was: baseline pretreatment blood. Documented treatment: 15 Gy SBRT to primary tumor, nephrectomy 4 weeks later. The TCR was taken from a woman in her forties or fifties with renal cell carcinoma. This chain links TRBV5-1 with TRBJ1-5; D gene uncertain. The sequences come from blood, collected from a patient whose treatment included radiotherapy and nephrectomy. As DNA, the CDR3 is TGCGCCAGCAGCGCCGACCTCAATCAGCCCCAGCATTTT. Translated, it gives CASSADLNQPQHF.